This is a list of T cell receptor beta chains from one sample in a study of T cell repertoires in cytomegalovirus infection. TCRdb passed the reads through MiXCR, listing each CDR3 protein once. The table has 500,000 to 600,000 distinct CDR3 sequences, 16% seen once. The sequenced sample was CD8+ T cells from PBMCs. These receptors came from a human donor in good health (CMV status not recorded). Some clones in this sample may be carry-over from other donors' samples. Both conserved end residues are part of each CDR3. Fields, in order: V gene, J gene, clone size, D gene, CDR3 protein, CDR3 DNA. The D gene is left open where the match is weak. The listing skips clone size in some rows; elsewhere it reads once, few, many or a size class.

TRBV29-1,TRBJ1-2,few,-,CSVDANYGYTF,TGCAGCGTTGATGCTAACTATGGCTACACCTTC
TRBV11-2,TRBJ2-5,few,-,CASSWPIGRQLSQETQYF,TGTGCCAGCAGCTGGCCTATAGGCAGACAACTCTCACAAGAGACCCAGTACTTC
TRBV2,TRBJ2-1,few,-,CARTGPGNEQFF,TGTGCCAGAACGGGGCCCGGCAATGAGCAGTTCTTC
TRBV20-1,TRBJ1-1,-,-,CSARDRNGGGTEAFF,TGCAGTGCTAGAGATCGGAATGGGGGAGGGACTGAAGCTTTCTTT
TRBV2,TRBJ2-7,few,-,CASSEPGQNSYEQYF,TGTGCCAGCAGTGAACCCGGACAGAACTCCTACGAGCAGTACTTC
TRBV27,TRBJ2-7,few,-,CASSLIDTGLPYEQYF,TGTGCCAGCAGTTTAATCGACACGGGATTGCCCTACGAGCAGTACTTC
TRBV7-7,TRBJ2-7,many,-,CASSLGTASEQYF,TGTGCTAGCAGCTTAGGGACCGCATCAGAGCAGTACTTC
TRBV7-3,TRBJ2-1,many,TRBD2,CASSLTARERYNEQFF,TGTGCCAGCAGCTTAACGGCGCGGGAGCGGTACAATGAGCAGTTCTTC
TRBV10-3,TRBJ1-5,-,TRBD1,CASRDRGSNQPQHF,TGTGCCAGCCGGGACAGGGGTAGCAATCAGCCCCAGCATTTT
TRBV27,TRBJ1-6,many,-,CASTFWADRSSPLHF,TGTGCCAGCACCTTTTGGGCCGATCGGAGCTCACCCCTCCACTTT
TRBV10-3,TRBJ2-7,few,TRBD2,CAISDDLAGGSGEQYF,TGTGCCATCAGTGATGATCTAGCGGGAGGGTCGGGGGAGCAGTACTTC
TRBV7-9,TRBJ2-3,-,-,CASSSGTPPEYF,TGTGCCAGCAGCTCCGGGACTCCCCCTGAGTATTTT